The next 18 T cell receptor beta chains were all read from a single sample in a study of OX40 agonist ivuxolimab in advanced cancers. TCRdb keeps only in-frame clones here, not all; method: immunoSEQ multiplex PCR. The profile covers nearly 80,000 clones, with 84% appearing a single time and around 0.45% taken by the ten largest. Specimen: CD4+ or CD8+ T cells sorted from blood, collected in a trial of the OX40 agonist ivuxolimab. The source is an adult with an advanced solid tumor such as melanoma, head and neck, liver or kidney cancer.

The chain carries TRBV20-1 and TRBJ1-4; D gene uncertain. Germline CDR1 DFQATT, CDR2 SNEGSKA (reference sequence). Trimming removed 6 bases from V and 8 bases from J, with 7 bases in between. The CDR3 extends over 10 amino acids. The CDR3 DNA sequence: TGCAGTGCCGGACGGGAAAAACTGTTTTTT. Protein: CSAGREKLFF.

V gene TRBV7-9 combines with J gene TRBJ2-1, with a possible D match to TRBD1 (5 bases). The V gene's germline CDR1 is SEHNR and CDR2 FQNEAQ (reference sequence). The CDR3 contains 16 residues. The V gene lost 0 bases and the J gene lost 0 bases, with 9 bases spanning the gap. The CDR3 DNA reads TGTGCCAGCAGCTTAGCGACAGTTAGCTCCTACAATGAGCAGTTCTTC. Its protein product is CASSLATVSSYNEQFF. Filled out from reference TRBV7-9 and TRBJ2-1, the complete variable domain reads DTGVSQNPRHKITKRGQNVTFRCDPISEHNRLYWYRQTLGQGPEFLTYFQNEAQLEKSRLLSDRFSAERPKGSFSTLEIQRTEQGDSAMYLCASSLATVSSYNEQFFGPGTRLTVL.

This chain uses TRBV6-1 with TRBJ1-5, with no clear D. The V and J ends lost 4 bases and 5 bases respectively, with 9 bases between them. The CDR3 spans 13 residues. In germline, CDR1 is MNHNS, CDR2 SASEGT. The CDR3 nucleotides are TGTGCCAGCAGTGGTAGGCGAGATCAGCCCCAGCATTTT. It codes for CASSGRRDQPQHF.

CDR3 region: CASSKTPRGTDTQYF. The DNA for the CDR3 is TGTGCCAGCAGTAAGACTCCCAGGGGCACAGATACGCAGTATTTT. J is TRBJ2-3 and V is TRBV5-6, with a tentative D call TRBD1 (5 bases). Germline loops: CDR1 SGHDT, CDR2 YYEEEE. The V end was cut by 5 bases, the J end by 1 base, with 14 bases between. The CDR3 is 15 residues long.

The chain combines TRBV27 with TRBJ1-4, with 9 bases lining up with TRBD1. The CDR3 has 16 amino acids. Trimming cost V 6 bases and J 7 bases; bases outside gene matches: 12. Germline V gives CDR1 MNHEY, CDR2 SMNVEV (reference sequence). The CDR3 region has the DNA TGTGCCAGCAGATCCTTTTTGGGACAGGGAGGTGAAAAACTGTTTTTT. Encoded protein: CASRSFLGQGGEKLFF.

V is TRBV5-6 and J is TRBJ2-5; D is unresolved. The CDR3 runs 12 residues. Trimming removed 4 bases at V and 6 bases at J, with 10 bases between. CDR1 is SGHDT and CDR2 is YYEEEE in the germline V gene. The CDR3 coding sequence is TGTGCCAGCAGCCCGAGTCTACAGACCCAGTACTTC. Protein sequence: CASSPSLQTQYF.

This clone was seen just once. The CDR3 nucleotides are TGTGCCAGCAAAGAGAGTAGCAATCAGCCCCAGCATTTT. This sequence encodes CASKESSNQPQHF. The chain links TRBV6-5 to TRBJ1-5; D remains unclear. Germline assignment: CDR1 MNHEY and CDR2 SVGAGI. Deletions cut 7 bases from V and 0 bases from J, with 7 bases between. This CDR3 comprises 13 residues.

CDR3 amino acids: CASSPGLGSATQQYF. DNA of the CDR3: TGTGCCAGCAGCCCGGGACTGGGATCTGCTACGCAGCAGTACTTC. The chain couples TRBV6-5 to TRBJ2-7, with D tentatively TRBD2 (6 bases). The germline V gene has CDR1 MNHEY and CDR2 SVGAGI. This CDR3 contains 15 residues. Trimming took 6 bases from V and 8 from J, leaving 23 bases between them.

The rearrangement links TRBV5-1 to TRBJ2-1; D assignment may be TRBD1 or TRBD2 (5 bases each). The CDR3 spans 15 residues. Trimming stripped 0 bases from V and 0 bases from J, with 7 bases between. Germline CDR1 reads SGHRS; CDR2 reads YFSETQ. The CDR3 nucleotides read TGCGCCAGCAGCTTGGGAGGGGCCTCCTACAATGAGCAGTTCTTC. This gives the protein CASSLGGASYNEQFF.

The chain employs TRBV28 and TRBJ2-7, with D tentatively TRBD1 (6 bases). The CDR3 has 13 amino acids. From germline, CDR1 is MDHEN and CDR2 SYDVKM. Trimming took off 6 bases at V and 6 bases at J, with 15 bases between the two ends. Here the CDR3 reads CASSLTGSVEQYV. CDR3 DNA: TGTGCCAGCAGCCTCACAGGGTCGGTCGAGCAGTACGTC.

This clone was seen a handful of times. The chain combines TRBV12-5 with TRBJ1-2, with TRBD1 matching over 9 bases. The V gene's germline CDR1 is LGHNT and CDR2 FRNRAP. The ends lost 2 bases at V and 4 bases at J; junction bases unmatched: 11. This CDR3 spans 17 amino acids. CDR3 in amino acids: CASGLLQGAAIPYGYTF. The CDR3 bases are TGTGCTAGTGGTTTGTTACAGGGGGCCGCTATTCCCTATGGCTACACCTTC.

The V call is TRBV4-3, the J call TRBJ2-1; D not certain. The CDR3 is 16 amino acids. Germline CDR1 is LGHNA and CDR2 is YSLEER. V lost 2 bases and J 4 bases, leaving 15 bases between the germline ends. DNA of the CDR3: TGCGCCAGCAGCCAACACCCTCTTCAGGCATACAATGAGCAGTTCTTC. It yields the protein CASSQHPLQAYNEQFF.

V gene TRBV27 combines with J gene TRBJ2-3; the D call may be TRBD1 or TRBD2 (5 bases each). V lost 2 bases and J lost 1, with 19 bases in between. The CDR3 is 18 residues long. The germline V gene has CDR1 MNHEY and CDR2 SMNVEV (reference sequence). The CDR3 DNA reads as TGTGCCAGCAGTTTACGGGCAGGGAGTGGTGTCCGCACAGATACGCAGTATTTT. Amino acids: CASSLRAGSGVRTDTQYF.

The V call is TRBV5-1, the J call TRBJ2-1, with 10 positions matching TRBD2. This CDR3 spans 15 amino acids. Germline V gives CDR1 SGHRS, CDR2 YFSETQ. Trimming removed 3 bases from V and 1 base from J; junction bases left unmatched: 1. The chain's CDR3 is CASSSLAGSYNEQFF. CDR3 in DNA: TGCGCCAGCAGCTCACTAGCGGGGTCCTACAATGAGCAGTTCTTC.

J is TRBJ1-5 and V is TRBV7-9, with D possibly being TRBD1 (5 bases). The germline V gene encodes CDR1 SEHNR and CDR2 FQNEAQ (reference sequence). This CDR3 is built from 14 residues. V gave up 1 base and J gave up 3 bases, with 7 bases separating them. This chain's CDR3 is CASSLGGDNQPQHF. The DNA of the CDR3 is TGTGCCAGCAGCTTAGGAGGGGACAATCAGCCCCAGCATTTT.

This chain uses TRBV10-3 with TRBJ2-3; D unclear. V was cut by 11 bases and J by 2 bases, with 14 bases left in between. Germline CDR1 reads ENHRY; CDR2 reads SYGVKD. CDR3 length: 13 amino acids. Written as DNA, the CDR3 is TGTGCCTCCAGAGGCGGATCCACAGATACGCAGTATTTT. Translated, it gives CASRGGSTDTQYF.

The chain combines TRBV5-1 with TRBJ2-3, with 7 nucleotides matching TRBD1. Germline V lookup: CDR1 SGHRS, CDR2 YFSETQ. The CDR3 extends over 15 amino acids. J gave up 2 bases and V 4 bases, and 7 bases lay outside the gene matches. The CDR3 loop reads CASSREGAPTDTQYF. DNA of the CDR3: TGCGCCAGCAGCCGAGAGGGGGCCCCCACAGATACGCAGTATTTT.

V gene TRBV6-1 combines with J gene TRBJ2-5; D not certain. V gave up 10 bases and J gave up 0 bases, with 12 bases separating them. The CDR3 is 13 residues long. Germline V gene data show CDR1 as MNHNS and CDR2 as SASEGT. The CDR3 coding sequence is TGTGCCAACCAAACAGCGTACCAAGAGACCCAGTACTTC. Translating gives CANQTAYQETQYF.